This record looks at one TCR beta chain sequence and its context. Its antigen remains unidentified. The data were obtained in a study of shared clonotypes between healthy human individuals. Broader study findings: Shared clonotypes: about 5% naive CD4, roughly 3.5% naive CD8, over 2% memory CD4, over 0.3% memory CD8. As a rule, naive subsets had a larger estimated richness than memory subsets.

The CDR3 loop spans 13 amino acids. Trimming shortened V by 5 bases and J by 4 bases, and 10 bases separated the two germline ends. Per germline, CDR1 SGHVS and CDR2 FNYEAQ. Profiled with immunoSEQ multiplex PCR; TCRdb holds only in-frame clones, not every one. This sample has hundreds of thousands of clones, with roughly 92% found just once. Selected positively for CCR7 and CD45RO-negative, naive CD8 cells excluded terminally differentiated effector memory CD45RA+ cells. Sequencing input: naive CD8+ T cells sorted from blood. The clonotype was recovered from a man aged 25 to 45 in good health. The V call is TRBV7-6, the J call TRBJ2-3; D gene ambiguous. The CDR3 spells CASSPGWADTQYF. CDR3 nucleotides: TGTGCCAGCAGCCCCGGGTGGGCAGATACGCAGTATTTT.